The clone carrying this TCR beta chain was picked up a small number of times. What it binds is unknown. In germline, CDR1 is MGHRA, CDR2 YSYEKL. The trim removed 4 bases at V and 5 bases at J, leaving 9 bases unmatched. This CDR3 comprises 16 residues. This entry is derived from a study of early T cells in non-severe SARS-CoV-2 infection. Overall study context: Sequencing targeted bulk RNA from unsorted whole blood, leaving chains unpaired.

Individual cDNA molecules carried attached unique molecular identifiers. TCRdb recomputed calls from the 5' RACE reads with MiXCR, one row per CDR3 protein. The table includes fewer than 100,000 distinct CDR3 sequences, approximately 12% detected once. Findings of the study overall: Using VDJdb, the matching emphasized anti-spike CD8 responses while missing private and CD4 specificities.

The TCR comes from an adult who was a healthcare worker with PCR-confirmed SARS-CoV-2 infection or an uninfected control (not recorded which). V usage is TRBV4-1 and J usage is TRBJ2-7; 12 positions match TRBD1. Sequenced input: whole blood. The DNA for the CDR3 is TGCGCCAGCAGCCCAACCGGGACAGGGGGCATCGACGAGCAGTACTTC. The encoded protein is CASSPTGTGGIDEQYF.